This T cell receptor beta chain stems from a study of shared clonotypes between healthy human individuals. Assay runs were performed at deep level. Per the original methods: Junction-only immunoSEQ data arrived without quality scores, meaning filtering differed. The table came from immunoSEQ multiplex PCR; TCRdb's copy has only in-frame clones and leaves some out. V, J and clone size reflect that table, while D and trimming were determined from the DNA. Among about 480,000 clones listed, 60% to 85% were seen once. Germline CDR1 SGHTA, CDR2 FQGTGA. This CDR3 comprises 22 residues. Trimming took 2 bases from V and 6 from J; bases not matched to a gene: 30.

V usage is TRBV7-3 and J usage is TRBJ2-7, with 8 nucleotides matching TRBD2. Sequenced: PBMCs. This TCR came from a woman aged 35 to 49 in good health. Some clones in this sample may be carry-over from other donors' samples. The CDR3 loop reads CASSLCHRLWWGESGGPGEQYF. CDR3 nucleotide sequence: TGTGCCAGCAGCTTATGTCATCGCTTGTGGTGGGGAGAATCGGGAGGGCCAGGCGAGCAGTACTTC.